Listed here are 23 T cell receptor beta chains from one sample, sequenced in a study of siplizumab effects on memory and regulatory T cells. TCRdb's table, derived via immunoSEQ multiplex PCR, lists solely in-frame clones and lacks some. The table has tens of thousands of clones, more than 85% seen once. Specimen: CD8+ T cells sorted from blood. These receptor sequences come from a human donor in good health.

This chain connects TRBV5-1 to TRBJ1-2; a possible D gene is TRBD1 (6 bases). The CDR3 spans 14 residues. Germline loops: CDR1 SGHRS, CDR2 YFSETQ. Between the trimmed V and J ends, which lost 0 bases and 7 bases, there was a span of 13 bases. The CDR3 reads CASSLEGGRAGYTF. CDR3 sequence (DNA): TGCGCCAGCAGCTTGGAGGGGGGTCGGGCTGGCTACACCTTC.

The chain links TRBV6-4 to TRBJ1-2, with D maybe TRBD1 (5 bases). CDR1 and CDR2 (germline): MRHNA, SNTAGT. The CDR3 is 14 amino acids. Between the trimmed V and J ends, which lost 3 bases and 8 bases, there was a span of 16 bases. This CDR3 is CASSETGVIWGYTF. The CDR3 DNA reads as TGTGCCAGCAGTGAGACGGGGGTGATATGGGGCTACACCTTC.

The V gene is TRBV4-1, the J gene TRBJ1-2; 12 positions match TRBD1. V lost 3 bases to trimming and J lost 4 bases; unmatched junction nucleotides: 6. The germline gives CDR1 MGHRA, CDR2 YSYEKL. The CDR3 is made up of 16 amino acids. CDR3 residues: CASSQAGTGGIYGYTF. The DNA for the CDR3 is TGCGCCAGCAGCCAGGCCGGGACAGGGGGCATCTATGGCTACACCTTC.

The V call is TRBV5-6, the J call TRBJ2-6; TRBD1 matches 8 bases. Germline CDR1 and CDR2: SGHDT and YYEEEE. CDR3 length: 16 residues. V lost 4 bases, J lost 2 bases, and 5 bases stayed unmatched. The chain's CDR3 is CASSTSGGAGANVLTF. In DNA form, the CDR3 reads TGTGCCAGCAGCACCTCAGGGGGCGCTGGGGCCAACGTCCTGACTTTC.

This clone was observed a single time. V gene TRBV30 combines with J gene TRBJ1-2; a weak D match, TRBD1 (5 bases). CDR1 and CDR2 (germline): GTSNPN, SVGIG (reference sequence). This CDR3 has 13 amino acids. The ends were cut back, 0 bases at V and 6 bases at J, with 11 bases in the middle. The CDR3 spells CAWSVVQGDGYTF. CDR3 DNA: TGTGCCTGGAGTGTAGTTCAAGGGGATGGCTACACCTTC.

The rearrangement uses TRBV6-5 and TRBJ1-4, with 7 bases matching TRBD1. J gave up 8 bases and V 5 bases, and 8 bases lay outside the gene matches. CDR3 length: 14 amino acids. Germline CDR1 and CDR2: MNHEY and SVGAGI. CDR3 in amino acids: CASSTGQSSEKLFF. In DNA form, the CDR3 reads TGTGCCAGCAGTACGGGACAGTCAAGCGAAAAACTGTTTTTT.

V gene TRBV5-1 combines with J gene TRBJ2-7, with D perhaps matching TRBD1 (6 bases). This CDR3 has 15 residues. Germline lookup yields CDR1 SGHRS and CDR2 YFSETQ. The V end was cut by 4 bases, the J end by 2 bases, with 16 bases between. The CDR3 spells CASSDYPGDPYEQYF. CDR3 DNA sequence: TGCGCCAGCAGCGATTACCCAGGGGATCCCTACGAGCAGTACTTC.

This clone is labeled as large (0.1 to 1%). The chain joins TRBV5-1 to TRBJ2-1; TRBD2 agrees at 9 bases. Germline CDR1 and CDR2: SGHRS and YFSETQ. The CDR3 spans 15 residues. Trimming cost V 6 bases and J 4 bases; bases outside gene matches: 8. The chain's CDR3 is CASTPTSGLYNEQFF. The CDR3, as DNA: TGCGCCAGCACCCCTACTAGCGGGCTATACAATGAGCAGTTCTTC.

The chain links TRBV6-5 to TRBJ2-2; unclear D gene. Germline CDR1 is MNHEY and CDR2 is SVGAGI. V lost 4 bases and J 2 bases, leaving 14 bases between the germline ends. The CDR3 contains 16 residues. The CDR3 spells CASSSDDGANTGELFF. In DNA, the CDR3 is TGTGCCAGCAGTTCCGATGACGGCGCTAACACCGGGGAGCTGTTTTTT.

The J gene is TRBJ2-7, the V gene TRBV27; no clear D. CDR3 length: 13 amino acids. Germline CDR1 is MNHEY and CDR2 is SMNVEV (reference sequence). V lost 3 bases and J 2 bases, leaving 8 bases between the germline ends. CDR3 in amino acids: CASSFSRTYEQYF. CDR3 in DNA: TGTGCCAGCAGTTTCTCCCGAACCTACGAGCAGTACTTC.

This chain links TRBV6-5 with TRBJ2-3, with 8 nucleotides matching TRBD1. CDR1 is MNHEY, CDR2 SVGAGI, per germline. Trimming removed 8 bases from V and 1 base from J; junction bases left unmatched: 5. The CDR3 extends over 14 amino acids. Here the CDR3 reads CASGGQGGTDTQYF. CDR3 sequence (DNA): TGTGCCAGCGGAGGACAGGGTGGCACAGATACGCAGTATTTT.

The chain recombines TRBV6-6 with TRBJ2-5, with a possible D match to TRBD1 (6 bases). Trimming pared 5 bases from V and 4 bases from J, leaving 8 bases between. The CDR3 contains 12 residues. Per the germline V gene, CDR1 is MNHNY and CDR2 is SVGAGI (reference sequence). CDR3 sequence reads: CASSPTGETQYF. CDR3 bases: TGTGCCAGCAGTCCGACAGGAGAGACCCAGTACTTC.

The table lists this clone with a count of one. The chain joins TRBV29-1 to TRBJ2-1; D perhaps matches TRBD1 (6 bases). V was trimmed by 3 bases and J by 4 bases, leaving 19 bases between them. Germline CDR1 reads SQVTM; CDR2 reads ANQGSEA. The CDR3 extends over 16 amino acids. The CDR3 nucleotides read TGCAGCGTTGATGGTGTTCGGACAGAGAATTACAATGAGCAGTTCTTC. Residues: CSVDGVRTENYNEQFF.

This rearrangement joins TRBV2 to TRBJ2-7, with a weak D call TRBD2 (5 bases). CDR1 is SNHLY, CDR2 FYNNEI, per germline. Trimming took off 6 bases at V and 2 bases at J, with 11 bases between the two ends. The CDR3 contains 13 residues. CDR3 residues: CASSPGMTYEQYF. In DNA form, the CDR3 reads TGTGCCAGCAGCCCCGGGATGACCTACGAGCAGTACTTC.

V is TRBV19 and J is TRBJ2-7, with 8 bases matching TRBD2. The V gene's germline CDR1 is LNHDA and CDR2 SQIVND (reference sequence). This CDR3 is 15 amino acids long. Trimming removed 5 bases from V and 4 bases from J; junction bases left unmatched: 10. The CDR3, as DNA: TGTGCCAGTAGTGCCTCCCCCGGGGGGGGGTACGAGCAGTACTTC. Amino acids: CASSASPGGGYEQYF.

The V and J genes are TRBV9 and TRBJ1-2; weak D call: TRBD1 (6 bases). Germline V gene lookup returns CDR1 SGDLS and CDR2 YYNGEE. This CDR3 region has 14 residues. Trimming cost V 3 bases and J 1 base, with 10 bases left between them. The CDR3 sequence: CASSAPGVNYGYTF. The CDR3 DNA reads as TGTGCCAGCAGCGCTCCAGGGGTTAACTATGGCTACACCTTC. Full variable domain (missing parts from reference TRBV9 and TRBJ1-2): DSGVTQTPKHLITATGQRVTLRCSPRSGDLSVYWYQQSLDQGLQFLIQYYNGEERAKGNILERFSAQQFPDLHSELNLSSLELGDSALYFCASSAPGVNYGYTFGSGTRLTVV.

This clone was recorded a few times. The chain recombines TRBV11-2 with TRBJ2-1; D may be TRBD1 (5 bases). This CDR3 is built from 13 residues. V lost 3 bases, J lost 4 bases, and 7 bases lay in between. CDR1 and CDR2 from the germline V gene are SGHAT and FQNNGV. As DNA, the CDR3 is TGTGCCAGCAGCTTCCAGGGATACAATGAGCAGTTCTTC. The encoded protein is CASSFQGYNEQFF.

The DNA for the CDR3 is TGTGCCAGCAGCTTAGGGACAGGGTCCGATACGCAGTATTTT. It yields the protein CASSLGTGSDTQYF. The chain links TRBV7-3 to TRBJ2-3, with 9 bases that match TRBD1. CDR1 is SGHTA, CDR2 FQGTGA, per germline. The trim removed 2 bases at V and 6 bases at J, leaving 3 bases unmatched. The CDR3 loop spans 14 amino acids. The full variable domain, in which reference TRBV7-3 and TRBJ2-3 provide the parts outside the CDR3, is GAGVSQTPSNKVTEKGKYVELRCDPISGHTALYWYRQSLGQGPEFLIYFQGTGAADDSGLPNDRFFAVRPEGSVSTLKIQRTERGDSAVYLCASSLGTGSDTQYFGPGTRLTVL.

The V and J genes are TRBV7-9 and TRBJ2-1; 9 bases agree with TRBD2. Germline V gene sequence: CDR1 SEHNR, CDR2 FQNEAQ (reference sequence). CDR3 length: 17 amino acids. V was pared by 0 bases and J by 10 bases, with 13 bases of the junction left unmatched. CDR3 in amino acids: CASSLALGLAAGGEQFF. The CDR3 DNA is TGTGCCAGCAGCTTAGCGCTAGGACTAGCTGCGGGGGGGGAGCAGTTCTTC.

This rearrangement joins TRBV10-1 to TRBJ2-7, with D maybe TRBD2 (5 bases). The germline V and J ends were trimmed by 7 bases and 0 bases, with 13 bases remaining between them. CDR1 WNHNN and CDR2 SYGVQD come from the germline V gene (reference sequence). There are 14 residues in the CDR3. The CDR3 coding sequence is TGCGCCAGCATTCAGCCTGCGGGCTCCTACGAGCAGTACTTC. Its translation: CASIQPAGSYEQYF.

To note about this clone: The junction and the germline gene differ at one end; a read error may be behind it. The J gene is TRBJ2-1, the V gene TRBV7-6, with a weak D call TRBD1 (5 bases). Germline-derived CDR1 and CDR2 are SGHVS and FNYEAQ. This CDR3 has 17 amino acids. The CDR3 is CASSQHIQGNVNNERFF. The CDR3 DNA reads as TGTGCCAGCAGCCAGCACATCCAGGGTAATGTGAACAATGAGCGGTTCTTC. Variable domain in full (rest from reference TRBV7-6 and TRBJ2-1): GAGVSQSPRYKVTKRGQDVALRCDPISGHVSLYWYRQALGQGPEFLTYFNYEAQQDKSGLPNDRFSAERPEGSISTLTIQRTEQRDSAMYRCASSQHIQGNVNNERFFGPGTRLTVL.

The CDR3 sequence: CASSNLRGATEAFF. DNA for the CDR3: TGTGCCAGTAGTAACCTCAGGGGAGCCACTGAAGCTTTCTTT. The chain recombines TRBV19 with TRBJ1-1, with D perhaps TRBD1 (6 bases). This CDR3 comprises 14 residues. Germline V lookup: CDR1 LNHDA, CDR2 SQIVND (reference sequence). Trimming shortened V by 4 bases and J by 4 bases, and 13 bases separated the two germline ends. The entire variable domain, with the rest obtained from reference TRBV19 and TRBJ1-1, is as follows: DGGITQSPKYLFRKEGQNVTLSCEQNLNHDAMYWYRQDPGQGLRLIYYSQIVNDFQKGDIAEGYSVSREKKESFPLTVTSAQKNPTAFYLCASSNLRGATEAFFGQGTRLTVV.

The gene calls are TRBV4-2 and TRBJ2-7; tentative D call: TRBD1 (6 bases). V was shortened by 5 bases and J by 0 bases, with 8 bases between the two germline ends. The CDR3 runs 13 residues. Germline loops: CDR1 LGHNA, CDR2 YNFKEQ. DNA for the CDR3: TGTGCCAGCAGCGGGGACAACTCCTACGAGCAGTACTTC. It is translated as CASSGDNSYEQYF.